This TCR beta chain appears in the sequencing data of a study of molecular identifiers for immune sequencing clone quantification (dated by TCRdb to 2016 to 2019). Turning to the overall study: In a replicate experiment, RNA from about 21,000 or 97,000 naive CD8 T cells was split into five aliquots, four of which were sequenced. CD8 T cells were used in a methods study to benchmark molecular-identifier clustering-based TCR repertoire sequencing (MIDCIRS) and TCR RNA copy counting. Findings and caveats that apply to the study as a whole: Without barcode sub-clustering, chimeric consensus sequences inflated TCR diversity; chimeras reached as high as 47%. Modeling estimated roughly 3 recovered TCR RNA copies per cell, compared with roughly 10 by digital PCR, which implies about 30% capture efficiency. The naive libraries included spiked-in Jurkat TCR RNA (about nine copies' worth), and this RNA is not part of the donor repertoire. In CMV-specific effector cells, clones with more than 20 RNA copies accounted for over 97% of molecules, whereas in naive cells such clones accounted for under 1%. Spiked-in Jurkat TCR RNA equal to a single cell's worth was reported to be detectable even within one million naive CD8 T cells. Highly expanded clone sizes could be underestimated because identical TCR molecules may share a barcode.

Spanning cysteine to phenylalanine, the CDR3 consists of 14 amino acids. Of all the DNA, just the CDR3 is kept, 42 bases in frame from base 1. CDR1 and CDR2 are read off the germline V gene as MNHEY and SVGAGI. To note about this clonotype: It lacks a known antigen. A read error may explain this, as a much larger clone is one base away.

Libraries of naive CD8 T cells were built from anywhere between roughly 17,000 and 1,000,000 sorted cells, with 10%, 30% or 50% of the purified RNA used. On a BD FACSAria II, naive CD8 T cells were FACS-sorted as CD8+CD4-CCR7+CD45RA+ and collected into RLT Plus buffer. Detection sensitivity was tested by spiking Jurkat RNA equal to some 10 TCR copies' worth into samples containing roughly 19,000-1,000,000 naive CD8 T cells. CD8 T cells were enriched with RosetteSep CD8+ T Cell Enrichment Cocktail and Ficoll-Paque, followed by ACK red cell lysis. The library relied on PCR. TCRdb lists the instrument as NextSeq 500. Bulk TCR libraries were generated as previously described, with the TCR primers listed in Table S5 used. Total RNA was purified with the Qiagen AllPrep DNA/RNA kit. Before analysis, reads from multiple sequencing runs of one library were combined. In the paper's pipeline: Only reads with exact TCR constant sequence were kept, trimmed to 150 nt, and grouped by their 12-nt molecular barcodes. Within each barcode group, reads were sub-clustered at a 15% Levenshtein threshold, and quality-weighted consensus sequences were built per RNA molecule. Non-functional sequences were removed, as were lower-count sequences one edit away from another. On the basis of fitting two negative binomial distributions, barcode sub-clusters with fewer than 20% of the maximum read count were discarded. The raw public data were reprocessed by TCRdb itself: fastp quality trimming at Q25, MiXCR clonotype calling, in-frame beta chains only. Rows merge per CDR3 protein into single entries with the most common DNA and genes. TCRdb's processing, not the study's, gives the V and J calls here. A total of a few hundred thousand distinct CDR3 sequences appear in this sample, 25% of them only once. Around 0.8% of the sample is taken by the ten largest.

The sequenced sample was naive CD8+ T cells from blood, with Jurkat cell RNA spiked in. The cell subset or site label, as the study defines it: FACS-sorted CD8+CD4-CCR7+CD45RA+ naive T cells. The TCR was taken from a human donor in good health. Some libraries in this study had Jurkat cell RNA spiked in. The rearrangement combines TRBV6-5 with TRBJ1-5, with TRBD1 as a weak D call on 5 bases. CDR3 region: CASSYGPGGQPQRF. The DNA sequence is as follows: TGTGCCAGCAGTTACGGGCCCGGGGGTCAGCCCCAGCGTTTT.